The source of this T cell receptor beta chain is a study of T cells in Graves' hyperthyroidism and ophthalmopathy. The CDR3 regions of TCR beta were amplified from RNA transcripts. Researchers ran a first-round RT-PCR on the TCR CDR3 using the HTBI primer set. TCRdb reanalysed the multiplex PCR reads using MiXCR and keeps one entry per CDR3 protein. Among tens of thousands of distinct CDR3 sequences listed, under 55% were seen once. The germline V gene has CDR1 SGHNT and CDR2 YYREEE (reference sequence). V shed 3 bases and J 9 bases; nucleotides not matched to a gene: 8. The CDR3 consists of 16 residues. At least ten counts were recorded for this clonotype.

The specimen sequenced was blood. V usage is TRBV5-4 and J usage is TRBJ2-1, with 14 bases fitting TRBD2. The TCR originated in a woman aged 25 to 39 with Graves' hyperthyroidism. This CDR3 reads CASSSGLAGERGEQFF. For the CDR3, the DNA is TGTGCCAGCAGCTCGGGACTAGCGGGGGAGCGTGGTGAGCAGTTCTTC. Full variable domain (rest looked up from reference TRBV5-4 and TRBJ2-1): ETGVTQSPTHLIKTRGQQVTLRCSSQSGHNTVSWYQQALGQGPQFIFQYYREEENGRGNFPPRFSGLQFPNYSSELNVNALELDDSALYLCASSSGLAGERGEQFFGPGTRLTVL.